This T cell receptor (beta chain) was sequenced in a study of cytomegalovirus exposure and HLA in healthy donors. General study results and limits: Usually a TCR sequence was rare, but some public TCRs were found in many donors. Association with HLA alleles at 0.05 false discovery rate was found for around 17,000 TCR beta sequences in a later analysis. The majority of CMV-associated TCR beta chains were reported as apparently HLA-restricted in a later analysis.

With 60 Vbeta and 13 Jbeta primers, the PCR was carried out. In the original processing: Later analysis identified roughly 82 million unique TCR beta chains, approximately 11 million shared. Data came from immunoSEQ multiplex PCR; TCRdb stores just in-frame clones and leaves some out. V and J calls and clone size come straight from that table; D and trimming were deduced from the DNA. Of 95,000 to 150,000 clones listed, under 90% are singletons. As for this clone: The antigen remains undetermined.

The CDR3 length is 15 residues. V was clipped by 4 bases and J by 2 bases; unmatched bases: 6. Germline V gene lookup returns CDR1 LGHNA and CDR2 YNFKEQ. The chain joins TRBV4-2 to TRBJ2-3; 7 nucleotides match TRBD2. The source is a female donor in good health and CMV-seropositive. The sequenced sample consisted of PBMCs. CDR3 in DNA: TGTGCCAGCAGCCCGGGACTATCTTACACAGATACGCAGTATTTT. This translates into CASSPGLSYTDTQYF.